This TCR beta chain was documented in a study of shared clonotypes between healthy human individuals. The study's findings and limits: The study found roughly 5% of naive CD4 clonotypes shared across a few donors. Compared with clonotypes that all four donors shared, non-shared clonotypes had lower generation probabilities.

Sequenced by immunoSEQ multiplex PCR; TCRdb stores in-frame clones only, minus some. This table holds around 1.1 million clones, approximately 80% found once. V lost 3 bases to trimming and J lost 0 bases, with 14 bases between them. This CDR3 spans 16 amino acids. Germline V gene data show CDR1 as MGHDK and CDR2 as SYGVNS. This clone was observed a handful of times. Its antigen is currently unknown. The chain has TRBV25-1 and TRBJ1-2, with D hard to call. The clonotype comes from a man aged 18 to 30 in good health. Some clones in this sample may be carry-over from other donors' samples. Sequencing input: memory CD4+ T cells from PBMCs. The subset is: CD45RA-negative fraction. The CDR3 bases are TGTGCCAGCAGTGAGCTCGGGGAGACGGCTAACTATGGCTACACCTTC. Protein product: CASSELGETANYGYTF.